This T cell receptor beta chain was captured by sequencing in a study of CD8+ T cells in alopecia areata (dated by TCRdb to 2016 to 2018). Regarding the research as a whole: Treated patients were enrolled in an open-label pilot trial of oral tofacitinib at 5 to 10 mg twice daily for moderate-to-severe alopecia areata. Patients stayed on tofacitinib for 6 to 18 months and then had 6 months of follow-up off drug so that delayed response and recurrence could be assessed. The SALT score, which quantifies the percentage of affected scalp surface area, was used to measure disease severity in treated patients. To study T cell clonal expansion in alopecia areata, the researchers applied high-throughput TCRbeta sequencing to both the C3H/HeJ mouse model and human patients. Human TCRbeta sequencing covered scalp tissue and sorted CD4+ and CD8+ peripheral blood T cells from patchy and totalis/universalis alopecia areata patients and healthy controls. Biopsies were taken from tofacitinib-treated patients at baseline and at 4 and 24 weeks of treatment, and a later scalp biopsy was taken in several of the tofacitinib-treated patients. Clonality in the scalp was compared among normal scalp (n=4), patchy alopecia areata scalp (n=8), and alopecia totalis/universalis scalp (n=8). RNA came from the PAXgene miRNA kit for fixed scalp, the miRNeasy kit for PBMCs, and the RNeasy kit for mouse skin. immunoSEQ multiplex PCR using 35 Vbeta forward primers and 13 Jbeta reverse primers was used to amplify TCRbeta CDR3 regions.

Here is what the overall study found, with its caveats: Lesional scalp, especially in alopecia totalis/universalis, showed higher clonality and more expanded CD8+ clones than normal scalp, suggesting antigenic drive. Because the treated cohort was small and had just a single nonresponder, larger studies are needed to establish links between baseline CD8+ expansion and response. Unlike mouse skin, where gammadelta T cells dominate, normal human skin contains resident alphabeta T cells that get sequenced too, which complicates analysis of the scalp TCR repertoire. Compared with mice, TCR sequences shared between patients were less clear, possibly partly because of HLA diversity across the patient population. Tofacitinib significantly lowered scalp clonality and the number of expanded CD8+ clones among the top 100 scalp clones. During tofacitinib treatment, many expanded lesional clones stuck around in both scalp and blood, and this persistence may partly explain why relapse happens after treatment is stopped.

The sample's time point label, decoded: around 24 weeks on oral tofacitinib. Interpreted using the paper, the treatment or condition label stands for: oral pan-JAK inhibitor, 5-10 mg twice daily. Lesional scalp punch biopsies and peripheral blood were collected from alopecia areata patients. PBMCs were separated by density centrifugation and stained for CD3, CD4 and CD8, after which CD4+ and CD8+ T cells were sorted on a FACSAria. The CDR3 numbers 15 residues from cysteine through phenylalanine. The retained sequence is limited to the CDR3, 45 bases, with the frame set at the first base. CDR1 and CDR2, per the germline V gene (reference sequence), are PRHDT and FYEKMQ. Trimming leaves V shorter by 5 bases and J shorter by 9 bases, with the junction holding 11 bases beyond the gene matches. This clone appeared a few times. Its antigen target is currently unknown. No base quality values were provided; no much bigger clone lies one nucleotide off.

The library was obtained by the immunoSEQ multiplex PCR assay. RNA was extracted from all samples and reverse transcribed into cDNA, which served as template for TCR sequencing. First-strand cDNA was synthesized using SuperScript III with a 2:1 mix of oligo-dT and random hexamers. A synthetic immune receptor repertoire was used to assess amplification bias, and residual bias was removed computationally. Concerning the study's data processing: Raw reads were preprocessed for error removal, and CDR3 was defined according to IMGT conventions as running from the conserved cysteine to phenylalanine. Clonality was calculated as 1 minus Shannon entropy normalized by log2 of the number of productive unique TCRs. Whether each scalp clone was CD4 or CD8 was inferred by checking scalp TCRbeta sequences against the CD4 and CD8 repertoires from sorted blood. Not all clones reach the TCRdb copy of this immuneACCESS table, which keeps in-frame sequences only. Checked studies attribute under half of the gap to unresolved V genes and leave the rest unexplained. The DNA was the basis for D and trimming; V, J and clone size are from that table. This sample lists roughly 100,000 clones; roughly 47% were detected once. The ten most abundant clones make up roughly 18% of the sample.

The sequence joins TRBV13 to TRBJ2-1, with TRBD2 identical over 9 junction bases. This TCR derives from a human donor with alopecia areata. Source: CD8+ T cells sorted from blood, taken at week 24, from a patient treated with tofacitinib. The CDR3 in this case is CASSPHPQLAGEQFF. The DNA sequence is TGTGCCAGCAGCCCCCACCCCCAACTAGCGGGTGAGCAGTTCTTC. Outside the CDR3, residues come from the reference TRBV13 and TRBJ2-1 proteins, so the full variable domain is: AAGVIQSPRHLIKEKRETATLKCYPIPRHDTVYWYQQGPGQDPQFLISFYEKMQSDKGSIPDRFSAQQFSDYHSELNMSSLELGDSALYFCASSPHPQLAGEQFFGPGTRLTVL.